This is a list of T cell receptor beta chains from one sample in a study of follicular helper T cells after annual influenza vaccination. This table comes from immunoSEQ multiplex PCR, and its TCRdb copy is limited to in-frame clones, with some not included. Here the sample spans approximately 6,900 clones, around 75% being singletons. The source material was CXCR5- memory CD4+ T cells sorted from blood, sampled 7 days after influenza vaccination. Receptor source: an adult who received the influenza vaccine. CDR3s include the opening cysteine and the closing phenylalanine or tryptophan. The D gene is left open where the match is weak. Rows may omit the clone size; those that give it use once, few, many or a size class.

clone size,J gene,D gene,V gene,CDR3 length,CDR3 protein
-,TRBJ2-7,-,TRBV1,15,CTSSQWDLSGYEQYF
-,TRBJ1-1,TRBD1,TRBV5-6,17,CASSLGGGAMANTEAFF
once,TRBJ2-5,-,TRBV6-6,14,CASRPGPGLETQYF
-,TRBJ2-6,-,TRBV27,15,CASSLGGSGANVLTF
-,TRBJ2-4,TRBD2,TRBV2,18,CASSKTSGGGRAKNIQYF
few,TRBJ1-6,-,TRBV27,13,CASSLSLAVDLHF
-,TRBJ2-1,TRBD2,TRBV4-2,19,CASSQESGGAVVSYNEQFF
-,TRBJ2-5,TRBD2,TRBV6-5,13,CASSRLAEETQYF
-,TRBJ1-3,-,TRBV6-5,15,CASSLSGQPGNTIYF
-,TRBJ1-5,TRBD1,TRBV19,18,CASSAPRTGDYSNQPQHF
-,TRBJ2-4,-,TRBV7-9,17,CASSSFGGGIAKNIQYF
-,TRBJ2-1,TRBD1,TRBV7-3,15,CASSFHRDSYNEQFF
-,TRBJ1-1,-,TRBV5-6,15,CASSLPHRMNTEAFF
-,TRBJ2-7,-,TRBV5-1,15,CASSPHAGSSYEQYF
-,TRBJ1-5,-,TRBV6-5,15,CASSTGDRINQPQHF
-,TRBJ2-7,-,TRBV6-5,14,CASSSGHNSYEQYF
once,TRBJ2-1,TRBD2,TRBV7-3,15,CASSLQRGAYNEQFF
-,TRBJ1-1,-,TRBV18,13,CASSPFADSEAFF
-,TRBJ2-7,TRBD1,TRBV23-1,15,CASSHSRTGDYEQYF
-,TRBJ2-3,TRBD1,TRBV5-1,17,CASSSTGGATSTDTQYF
-,TRBJ1-5,-,TRBV6-1,13,CASTQGLSQPQHF
-,TRBJ1-2,-,TRBV5-8,15,CASSYGDRTNYGYTF
-,TRBJ2-2,-,TRBV6-6,12,CASRWPNGELFF
-,TRBJ2-3,TRBD2,TRBV15,18,CATSREAGAVTSTDTQYF